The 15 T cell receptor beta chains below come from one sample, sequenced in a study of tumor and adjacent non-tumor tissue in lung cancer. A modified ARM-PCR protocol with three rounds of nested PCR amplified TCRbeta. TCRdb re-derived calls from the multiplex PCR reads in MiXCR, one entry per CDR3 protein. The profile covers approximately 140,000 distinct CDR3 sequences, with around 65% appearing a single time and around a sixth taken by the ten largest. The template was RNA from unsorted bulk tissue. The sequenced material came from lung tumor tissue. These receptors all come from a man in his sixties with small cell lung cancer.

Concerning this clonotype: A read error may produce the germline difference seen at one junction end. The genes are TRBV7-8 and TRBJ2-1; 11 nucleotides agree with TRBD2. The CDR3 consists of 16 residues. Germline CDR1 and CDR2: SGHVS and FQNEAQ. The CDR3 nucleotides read TGTGCCAGCATACGGACTAGCGGGCGCTCCTGCAATGAGCAGTTCTTC. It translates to CASIRTSGRSCNEQFF. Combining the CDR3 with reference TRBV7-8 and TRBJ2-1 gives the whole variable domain GAGVSQSPRYKVAKRGQDVALRCDPISGHVSLFWYQQALGQGPEFLTYFQNEAQLDKSGLPSDRFFAERPEGSVSTLKIQRTQQEDSAVYLCASIRTSGRSCNEQFFGPGTRLTVL.

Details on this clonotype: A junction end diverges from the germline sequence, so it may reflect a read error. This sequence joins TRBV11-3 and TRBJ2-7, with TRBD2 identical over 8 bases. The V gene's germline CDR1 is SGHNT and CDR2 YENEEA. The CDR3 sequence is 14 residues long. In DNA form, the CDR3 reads TGTGCCAGCAGCTTACCACGGGGGGGTAACGAACAGTACTTC. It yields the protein CASSLPRGGNEQYF.

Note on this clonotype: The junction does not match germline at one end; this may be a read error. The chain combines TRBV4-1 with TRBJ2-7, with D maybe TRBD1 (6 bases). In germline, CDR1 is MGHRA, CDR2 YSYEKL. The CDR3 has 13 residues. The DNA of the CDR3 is TGCGCCAGCAGCCCGACAGGACTCTACAAGCAGTACTTC. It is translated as CASSPTGLYKQYF.

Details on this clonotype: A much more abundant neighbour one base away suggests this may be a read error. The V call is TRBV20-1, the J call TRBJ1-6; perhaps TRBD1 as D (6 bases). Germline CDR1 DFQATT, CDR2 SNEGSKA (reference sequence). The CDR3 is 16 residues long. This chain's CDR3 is CSTSSGTKGYNSPLHF. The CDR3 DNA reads TGCAGTACTAGTTCCGGGACAAAGGGCTATAATTCACCCCTCCACTTT.

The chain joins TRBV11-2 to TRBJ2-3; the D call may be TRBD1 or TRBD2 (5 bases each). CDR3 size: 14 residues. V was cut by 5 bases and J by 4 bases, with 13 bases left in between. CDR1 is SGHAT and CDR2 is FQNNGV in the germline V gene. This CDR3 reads CASSPRVRADTQYF. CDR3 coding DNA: TGTGCCAGCAGCCCCAGGGTGAGGGCAGATACGCAGTATTTT.

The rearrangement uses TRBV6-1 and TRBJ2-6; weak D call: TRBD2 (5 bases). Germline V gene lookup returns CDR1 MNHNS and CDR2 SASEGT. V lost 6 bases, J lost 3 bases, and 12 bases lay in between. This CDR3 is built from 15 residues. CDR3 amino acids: CASRESAGGANVLTF. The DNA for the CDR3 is TGTGCCAGCAGAGAGAGCGCGGGTGGGGCCAACGTCCTGACTTTC.

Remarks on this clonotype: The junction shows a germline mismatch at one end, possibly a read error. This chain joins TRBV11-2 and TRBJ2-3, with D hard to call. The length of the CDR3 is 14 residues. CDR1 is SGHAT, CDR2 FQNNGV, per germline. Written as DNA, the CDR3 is TGTGCCAGCAGCACGATCGTGGGCACAAATACGCAGTATTTT. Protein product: CASSTIVGTNTQYF.

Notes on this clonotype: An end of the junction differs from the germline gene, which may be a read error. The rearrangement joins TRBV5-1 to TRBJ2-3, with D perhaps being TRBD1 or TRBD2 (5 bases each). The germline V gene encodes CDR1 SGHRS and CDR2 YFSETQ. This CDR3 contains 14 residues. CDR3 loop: CANSLQGGTDTQYF. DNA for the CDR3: TGCGCCAACAGCCTGCAGGGAGGCACAGATACGCAGTATTTT.

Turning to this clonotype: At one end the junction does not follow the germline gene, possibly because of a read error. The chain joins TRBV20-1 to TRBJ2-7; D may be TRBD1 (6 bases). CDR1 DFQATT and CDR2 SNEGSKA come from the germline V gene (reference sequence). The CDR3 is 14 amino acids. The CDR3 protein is CCANDRTSSYEQYF. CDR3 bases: TGCTGTGCTAATGACAGGACGAGCTCCTACGAGCAGTACTTC.

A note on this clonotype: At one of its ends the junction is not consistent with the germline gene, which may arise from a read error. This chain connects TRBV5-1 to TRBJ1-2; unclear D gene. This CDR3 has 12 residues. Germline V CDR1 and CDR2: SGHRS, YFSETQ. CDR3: CASSLDSYGYIF. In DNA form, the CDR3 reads TGCGCCAGCAGCTTGGACAGCTATGGCTACATCTTC.

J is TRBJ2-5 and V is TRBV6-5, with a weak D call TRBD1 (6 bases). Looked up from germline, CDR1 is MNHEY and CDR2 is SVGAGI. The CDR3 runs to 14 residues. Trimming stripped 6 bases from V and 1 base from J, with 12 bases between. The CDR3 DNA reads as TGTGCCAGCAGACGAGGGACAAGCCAAGAGACCCAGTACTTC. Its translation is CASRRGTSQETQYF.

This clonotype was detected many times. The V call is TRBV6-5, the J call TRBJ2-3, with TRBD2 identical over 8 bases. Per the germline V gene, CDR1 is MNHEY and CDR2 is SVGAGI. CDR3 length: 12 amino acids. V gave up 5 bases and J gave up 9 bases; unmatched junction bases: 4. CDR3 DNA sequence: TGTGCCAGCAGTGGAGCGGGAGACACGCAGTATTTT. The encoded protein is CASSGAGDTQYF.

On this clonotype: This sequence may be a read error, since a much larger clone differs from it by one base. CDR3 loop: CASRRGVDELFF. CDR3 in DNA: TGTGCCAGCCGACGAGGGGTCGATGAGCTGTTCTTC. The rearrangement joins TRBV12-3 or TRBV12-4 to TRBJ2-1; either TRBD1 or TRBD2 may supply D (5 bases each). CDR3 size: 12 residues.

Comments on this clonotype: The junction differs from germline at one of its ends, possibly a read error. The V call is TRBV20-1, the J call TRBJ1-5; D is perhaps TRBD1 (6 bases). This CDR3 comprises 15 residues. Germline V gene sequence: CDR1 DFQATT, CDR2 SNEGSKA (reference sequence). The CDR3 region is CSALDRLDSNQPQHF. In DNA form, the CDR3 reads TGCAGTGCTCTTGACAGGCTCGATAGCAATCAGCCCCAGCACTTT.

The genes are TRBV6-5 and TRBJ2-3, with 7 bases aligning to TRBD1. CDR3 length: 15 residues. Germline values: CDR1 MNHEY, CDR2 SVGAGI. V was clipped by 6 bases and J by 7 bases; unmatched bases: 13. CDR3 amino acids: CASSRGIRGTNTQYF. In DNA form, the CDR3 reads TGTGCCAGCAGCAGGGGGATCCGTGGAACAAATACGCAGTATTTT.